This is a list of T cell receptor beta chains from one sample in a study of T cells after posttransplantation cyclophosphamide. Generated by immunoSEQ multiplex PCR, the TCRdb table keeps only in-frame clones and is missing some. This sample has some 9,400 clones, with 98% found just once. Sequencing was performed on naive CD4+ T cells sorted from PBMCs. These receptors were obtained from a woman aged 55-69 years in good health, CMV-negative, and a related stem cell transplant donor. The CDR3 runs from the conserved cysteine through the conserved F or W. The order of the fields is J gene, CDR3 length, V gene, CDR3 protein.

>TRBJ2-5|15|TRBV14
CASSQERGWQETQYF
>TRBJ1-5|14|TRBV7-9
CASSAETTHQPQHF
>TRBJ1-4|13|TRBV5-4
CASSFSPGEKLFF
>TRBJ2-3|15|TRBV9
CASSVAHRGRDTQYF
>TRBJ2-1|14|TRBV15
CATRLAGDRNEQFF
>TRBJ2-2|15|TRBV2
CASKLLAGGTGELFF
>TRBJ1-4|14|TRBV4-2
CASSLRMTREKLFF
>TRBJ2-4|12|TRBV11-3
CASSLGGGVQYF
>TRBJ2-5|10|TRBV29-1
CSVQDSRPYF
>TRBJ2-7|14|TRBV2
CASSDRDSSYEQYF
>TRBJ1-2|16|TRBV7-2
CASSPMGLQGAQGYTF
>NA|14|TRBV28
CASSLQGPSYEQYF
>TRBJ2-3|16|TRBV7-9
CASSLGGGASTDTQYF
>TRBJ1-6|18|TRBV28
CASSLGPLGTAVSSPLHF
>TRBJ1-1|17|TRBV5-6
CASSFLRQPSMNTEAFF
>TRBJ1-2|13|TRBV29-1
CSVAQGARYGYTF
>TRBJ2-7|13|TRBV18
CASSPDMLNEQYF
>TRBJ1-3|14|TRBV29-1
CSATQGGSGNTIYF
>TRBJ2-2|17|TRBV5-6
CASSLVAGTANTGELFF
>TRBJ1-5|18|TRBV7-2
CASSPRPTQGGYNQPQHF
>TRBJ1-2|13|TRBV9
CASSPTGGYGYTF
>TRBJ2-1|15|TRBV6-5
CASLTFRGGRNEQFF
>TRBJ2-3|15|TRBV18
CASSPKAGGPYTQYF
>TRBJ1-1|13|TRBV5-1
CASSSQGNTEAFF
>TRBJ1-6|14|TRBV6-1
CASSNRGAYSPLHF
>TRBJ2-5|16|TRBV5-1
CASSLEPGGAGETQYF
>TRBJ2-2|14|TRBV6-1
CASRRTGGSGELFF
>TRBJ2-7|18|TRBV19
CASRPGFTRVTSSDEQYF
>TRBJ1-4|17|TRBV18
CASSVGQTFRTNEKLFF
>TRBJ2-7|12|TRBV28
CASSSQVYEQYF
>TRBJ1-4|11|TRBV29-1
CSVEQFEKLFF
>TRBJ1-2|17|TRBV7-9
CASSQGPGEGPNYGYTF
>TRBJ2-3|13|TRBV6-6
CAFRTALTDTQYF
>TRBJ1-1|12|TRBV7-2
CASSRDRGEAFF
>TRBJ2-2|15|TRBV5-1
CASRTGTANTGELFF
>TRBJ2-1|12|TRBV7-2
CASSLNSDEQFF
>TRBJ2-1|10|TRBV20-1
CSATSVEQFF
>TRBJ2-3|15|TRBV11-3
CASSLGAGGTDTQYF
>TRBJ1-2|14|TRBV6-6
CASSSGTGNYGYTF
>TRBJ2-7|12|TRBV29-1
CSTRDTAYEQYF
>TRBJ2-1|17|TRBV11-2
CASSARGGAWGILAQFF
>TRBJ2-1|13|TRBV18
CASSLRVSEWQFF
>TRBJ1-4|14|TRBV7-2
CASRVTGDNEKLFF
>TRBJ2-2|15|TRBV29-1
CSVQGGGGNTGELFF
>TRBJ2-3|13|TRBV27
CASSPGGIHTQYF
>TRBJ2-1|17|TRBV18
CASSPGFGQGVYNEQFF